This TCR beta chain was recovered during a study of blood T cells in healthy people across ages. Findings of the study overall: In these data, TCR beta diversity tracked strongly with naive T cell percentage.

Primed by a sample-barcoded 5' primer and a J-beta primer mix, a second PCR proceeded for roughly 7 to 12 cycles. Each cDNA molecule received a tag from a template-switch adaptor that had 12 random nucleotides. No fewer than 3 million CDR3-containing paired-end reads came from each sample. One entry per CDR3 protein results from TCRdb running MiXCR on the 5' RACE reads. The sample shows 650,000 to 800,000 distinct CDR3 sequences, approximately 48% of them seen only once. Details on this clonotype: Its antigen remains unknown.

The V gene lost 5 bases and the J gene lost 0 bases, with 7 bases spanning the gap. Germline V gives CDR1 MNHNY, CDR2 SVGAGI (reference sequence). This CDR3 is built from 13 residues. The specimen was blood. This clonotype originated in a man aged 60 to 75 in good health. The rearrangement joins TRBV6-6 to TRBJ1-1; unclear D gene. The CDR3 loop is CASSGFLNTEAFF. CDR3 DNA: TGTGCCAGCAGTGGATTTTTGAACACTGAAGCTTTCTTT.